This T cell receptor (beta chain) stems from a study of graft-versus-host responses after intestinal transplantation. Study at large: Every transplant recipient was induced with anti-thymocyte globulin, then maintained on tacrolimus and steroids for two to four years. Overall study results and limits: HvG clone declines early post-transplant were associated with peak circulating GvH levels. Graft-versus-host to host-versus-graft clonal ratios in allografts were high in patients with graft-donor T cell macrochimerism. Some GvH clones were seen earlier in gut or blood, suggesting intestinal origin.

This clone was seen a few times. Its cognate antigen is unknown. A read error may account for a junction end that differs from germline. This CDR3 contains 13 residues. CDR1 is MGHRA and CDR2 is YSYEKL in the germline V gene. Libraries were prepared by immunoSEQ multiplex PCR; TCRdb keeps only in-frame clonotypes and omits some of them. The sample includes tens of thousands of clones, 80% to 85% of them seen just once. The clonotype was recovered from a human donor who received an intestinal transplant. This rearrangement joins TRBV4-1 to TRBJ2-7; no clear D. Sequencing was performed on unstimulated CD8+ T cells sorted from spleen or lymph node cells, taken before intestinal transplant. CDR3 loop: CASSQDPSNEQYF. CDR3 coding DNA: TGCGCCAGCAGCCAAGATCCCTCCAACGAGCAGTACTTC.